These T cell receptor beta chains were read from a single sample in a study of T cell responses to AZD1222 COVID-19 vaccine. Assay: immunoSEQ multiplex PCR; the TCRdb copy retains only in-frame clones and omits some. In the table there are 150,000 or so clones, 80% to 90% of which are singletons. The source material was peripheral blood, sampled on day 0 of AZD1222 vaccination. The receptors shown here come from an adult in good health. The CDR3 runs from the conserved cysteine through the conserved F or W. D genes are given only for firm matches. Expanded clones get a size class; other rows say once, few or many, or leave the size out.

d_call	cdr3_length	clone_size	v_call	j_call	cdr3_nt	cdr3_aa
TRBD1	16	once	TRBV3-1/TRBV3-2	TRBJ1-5	TGTGCCAGCAGCCCACGGGGGACAGGGCCCAATCAGCCCCAGCATTTT	CASSPRGTGPNQPQHF
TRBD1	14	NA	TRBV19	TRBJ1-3	TGTGCCAGTAGGGGGACAGGAGGAGAGAACACCATATATTTT	CASRGTGGENTIYF
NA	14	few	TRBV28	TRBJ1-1	TGTGCCAGCAGTTGGCCCGTTGAGGGGACTGAAGCTTTCTTT	CASSWPVEGTEAFF
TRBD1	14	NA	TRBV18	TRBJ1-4	TGTGCCAGCTCACACAGGGGCGAAGGGGAAAAACTGTTTTTT	CASSHRGEGEKLFF
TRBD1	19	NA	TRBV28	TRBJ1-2	TGTGCCAGCAGCCCACCCCTGACAGGGTTCTTTCACCCTAACTATGGCTACACCTTC	CASSPPLTGFFHPNYGYTF
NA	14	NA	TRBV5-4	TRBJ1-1	TGTGCCAGCAGCCGAGGGGTTGGGCCCCAGGAAGCTTTCTTT	CASSRGVGPQEAFF
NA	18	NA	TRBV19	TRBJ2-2	TGTGCCAGTAGTATAGAGGGAGTAGCAGGCGGAGGGGCCGGGGAGCTGTTTTTT	CASSIEGVAGGGAGELFF
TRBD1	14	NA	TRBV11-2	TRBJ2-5	TGTGCCAGCAGTTTAAGGGGGCTTATAGAGACCCAGTACTTC	CASSLRGLIETQYF
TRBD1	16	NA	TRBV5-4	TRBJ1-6	TGTGCCAGCAGCTTGGGCCCCGGGACAGCCAATTCACCCCTCCACTTT	CASSLGPGTANSPLHF
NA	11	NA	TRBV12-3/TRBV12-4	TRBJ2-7	TGTGCCAGCAGGGACAGCTACGAGCAGTACTTC	CASRDSYEQYF